Listed below are T cell receptor beta chains from one sample, sequenced in a study of shared clonotypes between healthy human individuals. Using immunoSEQ multiplex PCR, the repertoire was profiled, and TCRdb retains in-frame clones only, with some absent. The sample lists roughly 650,000 clones, more than 95% occurring once. Source material: naive CD4+ T cells sorted from blood. These receptors all stem from a woman aged 25 to 45 in good health. The CDR3 runs from the conserved cysteine through the conserved F or W. A D gene is named only where the DNA matches it firmly. Only some rows state a clone size, as once, few, many or a class for expanded clones.

j_call: TRBJ1-2
clone_size: -
d_call: -
v_call: TRBV19
cdr3_nt: TGTGCCAGTAGTATTCTTCAGAACTATGGCTACACCTTC
cdr3_aa: CASSILQNYGYTF

j_call: TRBJ2-1
clone_size: -
d_call: -
v_call: TRBV7-8
cdr3_nt: TGTGCCAGCAGTGGAGCGGGTAGGGAGGTGAGCGACAATGAGCAGTTCTTC
cdr3_aa: CASSGAGREVSDNEQFF

j_call: TRBJ2-3
clone_size: -
d_call: -
v_call: TRBV14
cdr3_nt: TGTGCCAGCAGCCTTTCGGGCCCAGATACGCAGTATTTT
cdr3_aa: CASSLSGPDTQYF

j_call: TRBJ1-2
clone_size: once
d_call: TRBD1
v_call: TRBV6-5
cdr3_nt: TGTGCCAGCAGTTCTCCGGGACAGGGGGCGCTCGGCTACACCTTC
cdr3_aa: CASSSPGQGALGYTF

j_call: TRBJ2-2
clone_size: -
d_call: TRBD2
v_call: TRBV5-1
cdr3_nt: TGCGCCAGCAGCTTAGCGGGAGGGCTTGGTGGCACCGGGGAGCTGTTTTTT
cdr3_aa: CASSLAGGLGGTGELFF

j_call: TRBJ1-2
clone_size: -
d_call: -
v_call: TRBV5-1
cdr3_nt: TGCGCCAGCAGCTTGCGAATCCCGACGGATCGCGGTTACTATGGCTACACCTTC
cdr3_aa: CASSLRIPTDRGYYGYTF

j_call: TRBJ1-3
clone_size: -
d_call: -
v_call: TRBV7-9
cdr3_nt: TGTGCCAGCAGCCTGACGGGGGAGAACACCATATATTTT
cdr3_aa: CASSLTGENTIYF

j_call: TRBJ2-1
clone_size: -
d_call: -
v_call: TRBV30
cdr3_nt: TGTGCCTGGAGTAGGGCGGGATCTAACAATGAGCAGTTCTTC
cdr3_aa: CAWSRAGSNNEQFF

j_call: TRBJ1-4
clone_size: -
d_call: -
v_call: TRBV19
cdr3_nt: TGTGCCAGTAGTACCCAACAGGGAACTAATGAAAAACTGTTTTTT
cdr3_aa: CASSTQQGTNEKLFF

j_call: TRBJ1-1
clone_size: -
d_call: -
v_call: TRBV4-1
cdr3_nt: TGCGCCAGCAGCAAGGGGGTGGTGAACACTGAAGCTTTCTTT
cdr3_aa: CASSKGVVNTEAFF

j_call: TRBJ2-3
clone_size: -
d_call: -
v_call: TRBV7-2
cdr3_nt: TGTGCCAGCAGCTTTAGGAGGAATGGGGACACGCAGTATTTT
cdr3_aa: CASSFRRNGDTQYF

j_call: TRBJ2-2
clone_size: -
d_call: -
v_call: TRBV6-5
cdr3_nt: TGTGCCAGCAGTTCCTCTAGCGTGCCCCGGGAGCTGTTTTTT
cdr3_aa: CASSSSSVPRELFF

j_call: TRBJ2-7
clone_size: -
d_call: TRBD1
v_call: TRBV11-1
cdr3_nt: TGTGCCAGCAGCAGACAAGGGACAGGGAAGAGGTACGAGCAGTACTTC
cdr3_aa: CASSRQGTGKRYEQYF

j_call: TRBJ2-1
clone_size: -
d_call: TRBD1
v_call: TRBV6-5
cdr3_nt: TGTGCCAGCGCGTATGACAGGGGGTCTTACAATGAGCAGTTCTTC
cdr3_aa: CASAYDRGSYNEQFF

j_call: TRBJ2-1
clone_size: -
d_call: -
v_call: TRBV5-4
cdr3_nt: TGTGCCAGCAGCTTGGTTTTTGCAGGGAACAATGAGCAGTTCTTC
cdr3_aa: CASSLVFAGNNEQFF

j_call: TRBJ2-1
clone_size: -
d_call: -
v_call: TRBV5-1
cdr3_nt: TGCGCCAGCAGCTTGGTCGGGCTAGCCCCCAATGAGCAGTTCTTC
cdr3_aa: CASSLVGLAPNEQFF

j_call: TRBJ2-3
clone_size: once
d_call: -
v_call: TRBV28
cdr3_nt: TGTGCCAGCAGTTTAAATCTTTTGTCGGGTAGCACAGATACGCAGTATTTT
cdr3_aa: CASSLNLLSGSTDTQYF

j_call: TRBJ2-3
clone_size: once
d_call: -
v_call: TRBV7-9
cdr3_nt: TGTGCCAGCAGCTTAGGTTTGGGAGGAGATACGCAGTATTTT
cdr3_aa: CASSLGLGGDTQYF

j_call: TRBJ2-5
clone_size: -
d_call: -
v_call: TRBV28
cdr3_nt: TGTGCCAGCAGTCATCGACAGGCAGAAGAGACCCAGTACTTC
cdr3_aa: CASSHRQAEETQYF

j_call: TRBJ1-1
clone_size: once
d_call: -
v_call: TRBV5-4
cdr3_nt: TGTGCCAGCAGCGGCTACAACACTGAAGCTTTCTTT
cdr3_aa: CASSGYNTEAFF

j_call: TRBJ2-3
clone_size: -
d_call: TRBD1
v_call: TRBV10-2
cdr3_nt: TGCGCCAGCAATGAAGACAGGGGTGGGACAGATACGCAGTATTTT
cdr3_aa: CASNEDRGGTDTQYF

j_call: TRBJ1-3
clone_size: -
d_call: -
v_call: TRBV2
cdr3_nt: TGTGCCAGCAGCCCCAGGGCCTCTGGAAACACCATATATTTT
cdr3_aa: CASSPRASGNTIYF

j_call: TRBJ1-3
clone_size: -
d_call: -
v_call: TRBV19
cdr3_nt: TGTGCCAGTACCAGATCCGGTAACTCTGGAAACACCATATATTTT
cdr3_aa: CASTRSGNSGNTIYF

j_call: TRBJ2-7
clone_size: -
d_call: TRBD1
v_call: TRBV6-1
cdr3_nt: TGTGCCAGCAGTGCCTCGGACAGGAGCTCCTACGAGCAGTACTTC
cdr3_aa: CASSASDRSSYEQYF

j_call: TRBJ2-7
clone_size: -
d_call: -
v_call: TRBV27
cdr3_nt: TGTGCCAGCAGTTTATTAAGTCCAGGGGAAGGCGAGCAGTACTTC
cdr3_aa: CASSLLSPGEGEQYF

j_call: TRBJ2-6
clone_size: -
d_call: -
v_call: TRBV6-6
cdr3_nt: TGTGCCAGCAGTTACACGGTTTCTGGGGCCAACGTCCTGACTTTC
cdr3_aa: CASSYTVSGANVLTF

j_call: TRBJ1-5
clone_size: -
d_call: -
v_call: TRBV30
cdr3_nt: TGTGCCTGGAGTGTAAATAGCAATCAGCCCCAGCATTTT
cdr3_aa: CAWSVNSNQPQHF

j_call: TRBJ2-7
clone_size: -
d_call: -
v_call: TRBV5-1
cdr3_nt: TGCGCCAGCAGCTTGGTAGGGGGAGGTGCTAACCACGAGCAGTACTTC
cdr3_aa: CASSLVGGGANHEQYF

j_call: TRBJ1-5
clone_size: -
d_call: -
v_call: TRBV7-9
cdr3_nt: TGTGCCAGCAGCTTAGGTAGGGATCAGCCCCAGCATTTT
cdr3_aa: CASSLGRDQPQHF

j_call: TRBJ1-3
clone_size: -
d_call: -
v_call: TRBV4-2
cdr3_nt: TGTGCCAGCAGCCAAGAGTGGCAAGGAAACACCATATATTTT
cdr3_aa: CASSQEWQGNTIYF

j_call: TRBJ2-7
clone_size: -
d_call: TRBD2
v_call: TRBV6-5
cdr3_nt: TGTGCCAGCAGTTGGACTAGCGGCTCCTACGAGCAGTACTTC
cdr3_aa: CASSWTSGSYEQYF

j_call: TRBJ2-6
clone_size: once
d_call: -
v_call: TRBV27
cdr3_nt: TGTGCCAGCAGTTTATTGGCGAGCGGTTACTCTGGGGCCAACGTCCTGACTTTC
cdr3_aa: CASSLLASGYSGANVLTF

j_call: TRBJ2-7
clone_size: -
d_call: TRBD2
v_call: TRBV28
cdr3_nt: TGTGCCAGCAGCCGGACTAGCGGGAGAGGCGAGCAGTACTTC
cdr3_aa: CASSRTSGRGEQYF

j_call: TRBJ1-5
clone_size: -
d_call: -
v_call: TRBV19
cdr3_nt: TGTGCCAGTAGTCTTTTGGGGGCGCGGGGGCAGCCCCAGCATTTT
cdr3_aa: CASSLLGARGQPQHF

j_call: TRBJ2-5
clone_size: -
d_call: -
v_call: TRBV6-5
cdr3_nt: TGTGCCAGCAGTTACGGGGTGGGTCGGCAAGAGACCCAGTACTTC
cdr3_aa: CASSYGVGRQETQYF

j_call: TRBJ1-2
clone_size: once
d_call: -
v_call: TRBV28
cdr3_nt: TGTGCCAGCAGTTCGCCCTCGGACTATGGCTACACCTTC
cdr3_aa: CASSSPSDYGYTF

j_call: TRBJ2-3
clone_size: -
d_call: -
v_call: TRBV14
cdr3_nt: TGTGCCAGCAGCCAATACAGGGATAAAGATACGCAGTATTTT
cdr3_aa: CASSQYRDKDTQYF

j_call: TRBJ2-1
clone_size: -
d_call: -
v_call: TRBV14
cdr3_nt: TGTGCCAGCAGCCAACCTTACAGTGCCTACAATGAGCAGTTCTTC
cdr3_aa: CASSQPYSAYNEQFF

j_call: TRBJ1-1
clone_size: -
d_call: -
v_call: TRBV19
cdr3_nt: TGTGCCAGTCGTGGGGGTGGAAGGACTGAAGCTTTCTTT
cdr3_aa: CASRGGGRTEAFF

j_call: TRBJ2-7
clone_size: -
d_call: -
v_call: TRBV18
cdr3_nt: TGTGCCAGCTCACCACGAGCCCACCCAGGCTCCTACGAGCAGTACTTC
cdr3_aa: CASSPRAHPGSYEQYF

j_call: TRBJ1-4
clone_size: -
d_call: -
v_call: TRBV18
cdr3_nt: TGTGCCAGCTCACCAAACGGGGGGGCAACTAATGAAAAACTGTTTTTT
cdr3_aa: CASSPNGGATNEKLFF

j_call: TRBJ2-7
clone_size: -
d_call: -
v_call: TRBV7-8
cdr3_nt: TGTGCCAGCAGGAGAGGGACTGCGAGCTCCTACGAGCAGTACTTC
cdr3_aa: CASRRGTASSYEQYF

j_call: TRBJ2-1
clone_size: -
d_call: -
v_call: TRBV4-1
cdr3_nt: TGCGCCAGCAGCCAAGGTCAGTTTATGGGTGAGCAGTTCTTC
cdr3_aa: CASSQGQFMGEQFF

j_call: TRBJ2-6
clone_size: -
d_call: -
v_call: TRBV10-1
cdr3_nt: TGCGCCAGCAGGTCCTGGACCGGGGCCAACGTCCTGACTTTC
cdr3_aa: CASRSWTGANVLTF

j_call: TRBJ1-5
clone_size: -
d_call: TRBD1
v_call: TRBV19
cdr3_nt: TGTGCCAGTAGTGTACAAAGACAGGGTGGCAATCAGCCCCAGCATTTT
cdr3_aa: CASSVQRQGGNQPQHF

j_call: TRBJ2-5
clone_size: -
d_call: -
v_call: TRBV11-1
cdr3_nt: TGTGCCAGCAGCTTAGACCGTGGGGATCAAGAGACCCAGTACTTC
cdr3_aa: CASSLDRGDQETQYF

j_call: TRBJ2-5
clone_size: once
d_call: -
v_call: TRBV7-9
cdr3_nt: TGTGCCAGCAGCTTCACAGGGTATTCGGAGACCCAGTACTTC
cdr3_aa: CASSFTGYSETQYF

j_call: TRBJ2-3
clone_size: -
d_call: TRBD2
v_call: TRBV15
cdr3_nt: TGTGCCACCAGCAGAGGACTAGCGGCTAGAACAGATACGCAGTATTTT
cdr3_aa: CATSRGLAARTDTQYF

j_call: TRBJ2-5
clone_size: -
d_call: -
v_call: TRBV7-2
cdr3_nt: TGTGCCAGCAGCTCAATTCAGGGTTCGGAGACCCAGTACTTC
cdr3_aa: CASSSIQGSETQYF

j_call: TRBJ2-3
clone_size: -
d_call: -
v_call: TRBV7-9
cdr3_nt: TGTGCCAGCACCATATCCATGGGTACAGATACGCAGTATTTT
cdr3_aa: CASTISMGTDTQYF

j_call: TRBJ2-7
clone_size: once
d_call: TRBD2
v_call: TRBV2
cdr3_nt: TGTGCCAGTCATAAAACCCGAGCGGGAGGATCCTACGAGCAGTACTTC
cdr3_aa: CASHKTRAGGSYEQYF

j_call: TRBJ2-7
clone_size: -
d_call: TRBD1
v_call: TRBV7-9
cdr3_nt: TGTGCCAGCACCCCAGGGGGCAAGAGCTCCTACGAGCAGTACTTC
cdr3_aa: CASTPGGKSSYEQYF

j_call: TRBJ1-3
clone_size: -
d_call: -
v_call: TRBV5-1
cdr3_nt: TGCGCCAGCAGCTTGGGGCAGACTGGAAACACCATATATTTT
cdr3_aa: CASSLGQTGNTIYF

j_call: TRBJ2-7
clone_size: -
d_call: TRBD1
v_call: TRBV28
cdr3_nt: TGTGCCAGCAGTCCCTCCACAGGGGCCGTTTTCGAGCAGTACTTC
cdr3_aa: CASSPSTGAVFEQYF

j_call: TRBJ2-2
clone_size: -
d_call: TRBD1
v_call: TRBV6-5
cdr3_nt: TGTGCCAGCAGGGGGACAGGTCGAACCACCGGGGAGCTGTTTTTT
cdr3_aa: CASRGTGRTTGELFF